Given below is one TCR beta chain in context. What this receptor recognizes is not known. No much larger clone is present one base from it, and per-base qualities are unavailable. In total, 500 to 700 healthy bone marrow donors made up the cohort. All cohort members were sampled while nominally healthy, although unrecorded immune exposures were likely present. The donor was CMV seronegative and was included in the group of over 300 seronegative cohort members. Every donor gave a peripheral blood sample, and the peripheral blood mononuclear cells from that sample were used for TCR beta sequencing. The Qiagen DNeasy Blood Extraction Kit was used to extract genomic DNA from the blood cell samples. Receptor amplification or capture employed the immunoSEQ multiplex PCR assay. A mixture of 60 forward primers for TCR Vbeta segments and 13 reverse primers for TCR Jbeta segments was used in the multiplex PCR. The CDR3 region of rearranged TCR beta genes was amplified from genomic DNA with a multiplex PCR assay. The amplified TCR beta libraries were sequenced on the Illumina HiSeq System as 87-base-pair reads. For the original study's pipeline: Across the roughly 640 repertoires, a later analysis counted 75 million to 90 million unique TCR beta chains, approximately 12 million of which were shared by at least two donors. To remove PCR and sequencing errors, raw reads were error-corrected and collapsed into unique sequences using a nearest-neighbor algorithm that merged closely related sequences. CDR3 sequences were aligned to IMGT reference sequences to assign V, D and J gene segments. For a sequence to be retained, at least a six-nucleotide match to both a V gene segment and a J gene segment was required. Rearrangements were classified as productive when the CDR3 lacked stop codons and remained in frame with V and J, and all other rearrangements were classified as non-productive. Following IMGT convention, CDR3 was defined as the stretch from the second conserved V-encoded cysteine up to the conserved J-encoded phenylalanine. The earlier analysis of about 620 of the donors excluded sequences that lacked an unambiguous match to a single V gene segment. An earlier analysis of around 600 of the donors classified V segments as functional when productive rearrangements were above 56.7% and as segregating when the standard deviation between donors was above 5%. A statistical classification framework was developed to diagnose cytomegalovirus status using the catalog of TCR beta chain sequences. In a later analysis, TCR nucleotide sequences were compared against IMGT/GENE-DB human TR gene sequences so that V and J genes could be assigned. In a later analysis, CDR3 sequences and most-parsimonious VDJ recombination scenarios were assigned using the TCRdist pipeline. A later analysis defined each TCR beta chain by its CDR3 amino acid sequence plus V-gene family, and excluded reads lacking a unique V-gene family. To address suspected cross-contamination and a sequencing artifact, a later analysis removed around 600 highly shared, low-generation-probability nucleotide sequences. A later analysis calculated a clonal expansion index for each public chain from normalized within-repertoire ranks of inferred template counts. In a later analysis, generation probabilities were computed with a VDJ recombination model fitted to out-of-frame rearrangements, and the resulting probabilities were checked against IGoR. In a later analysis, hypergeometric tests were used to score TCR-TCR, TCR-HLA and TCR-CMV co-occurrence, with a repertoire-size bias correction applied to TCR pairs. False discovery rates were estimated in a later analysis by permuting HLA or CMV assignments 20 times. In a later analysis, co-occurring TCRs were grouped using DBSCAN, and TCRdist sequence similarity was added for clustering within HLA-allele-positive subsets. Repertoires with fewer than 30,000 or more than 120,000 public chains were left out of co-occurrence clustering, as were about 5 repertoires with anomalous nucleotide sharing. TCRdb stores this immuneACCESS table with in-frame sequences only. Part of the clones is absent; in the studies checked, under half of the shortfall reflects unresolved V genes, and no reason is known for the rest. V and J calls and clone size follow that table, whereas D and trimming were derived from the DNA. This sample lists about 200,000 clones; 86% were detected once. The top ten clones comprise roughly 0.34% of the sample.

These data are taken from a study of cytomegalovirus exposure and HLA in healthy donors (dated by TCRdb to about 2017). Study-level background: In an earlier analysis of 587 of the donors, 276 Gb of sequence data and 90 million to 120 million unique TCR beta sequences from roughly 190 million T cells were reported. Among about 400 genotyped donors of the cohort, an average of about 220,000 unique TCR beta nucleotide sequences was sequenced per donor, of which 15% to 20% were non-productive. The study combined high-throughput TCR immunosequencing, statistical association of individual TCRs with disease status, and machine learning to predict cytomegalovirus infection status. The later analysis used no new phenotypic data to find candidate immune exposures, relying instead on TCR beta sequences and their occurrence across donors. Donor age, sex, ethnicity and CMV serostatus were compiled together with the repertoire data. The study was designed to test whether signatures of past pathogen exposure could be identified by cataloging public T cell receptors. Among the roughly 400 genotyped donors, around 81% belonged to the genetic ancestry cluster associated with self-reported Caucasian donors. The study profiled the T cell repertoires of under 700 subjects by immunosequencing and related them to cytomegalovirus serostatus. Both class I and class II loci were covered by HLA typing, at four-digit resolution. Along with the roughly 610-subject first cohort, a separate validation cohort of roughly 110 different subjects was used. A later genetic analysis used genome-wide SNP genotypes for about 60% of the roughly 700 donors, treating that subset as a discovery cohort. All discovery cohort repertoires had been generated using a single sequencing platform. Because of strong linkage in the cohort, a few DR-DQ haplotypes were treated as single units for association and clustering. Roughly 300 gigabases of sequencing data and around 90 million unique TCR sequences made up an early release that covered roughly 670 HLA-typed donors. The number of donors typed differed by locus, with roughly 629-640 for A, B, C, DRB1 and DQB1, around 500 for DQA1, 606 for DPA1, and around 450 for DPB1. A later analysis re-examined previously published TCR beta repertoires from more than 550 donors and added high-resolution HLA genotyping to investigate patterns of TCR occurrence. An earlier analysis of roughly 580 of the donors used high-throughput TCR beta sequencing to judge whether each TCR beta V gene segment behaved as functional or pseudogenic.

The junction shows trimming of 5 bases on V and 7 bases on J, plus 11 bases between the germline ends. From its cysteine to its phenylalanine, the CDR3 spans 12 amino acids. Just the 36-base CDR3 DNA is kept, in frame starting at base 1. CDR1 is given as SGHTA and CDR2 as FQGNSA, both from the germline V gene. What the authors observed across the whole study: Most TCR sequences were seen in very few donors, while some public TCRs were found in many individuals. A later genetic analysis reported fewer N-insertions in productive TCRs among donors in an Asian-associated ancestry cluster than the approximately 670-donor mean. The authors suggested that the approach could potentially be extended to other disease states and immunological phenotypes. A later analysis reported that several top co-occurrence clusters appeared linked to parvovirus B19, influenza, CMV and Epstein-Barr virus. V-gene and J-gene trimming of TCR beta chains was associated with a missense DCLRE1C variant in a later genetic analysis, and the association was replicated in an independent cohort. Because counts were too low, seventeen rarely observed V segments, including chromosome 9 orphons, were excluded from the earlier analysis of 587 of the donors. A later analysis found that most CMV-associated TCR beta chains appeared HLA-restricted, with HLA associations seemingly driven largely by CMV exposure. The study gave a list of 150 to 200 TCR beta chains associated with cytomegalovirus. Sequencing depth was assumed to be roughly uniform across donors in the presence/absence analyses, though that assumption may not hold. Immune exposure information for the cohort was limited to CMV serostatus. In vitro tests confirmed that a few of the cytomegalovirus-associated TCR beta chains recognize cytomegalovirus antigens. Because HLA typing was unavailable for some donors at each locus, only the typed subset was used in association tests. The classifier was reported to diagnose cytomegalovirus status with high specificity and sensitivity in both the original cohort and the validation cohort. Broadly in line with IMGT annotations, most TCR beta V segments showed up in productive rearrangements about 90% or about 30% of the time in an earlier analysis of 450 to 750 of the donors. Specific HLA alleles were associated with 15,000 to 20,000 TCR beta sequences at a false discovery rate of 0.05 in a later analysis. When HLA alleles, especially DR and DQ, strongly co-occurred, attributing TCR associations to individual alleles was difficult. A cluster of highly shared sequence variants was judged likely to be a technical artifact of the sequencing pipeline. A later analysis found that HLA-associated TCR beta chains were more clonally expanded and had lower generation probabilities than equally common non-associated chains. This cohort had only TCR beta chains sequenced, and the lack of alpha or paired-chain data limited which features could be detected. A further reported finding was that TCR beta sequences accurately predicted the HLA-A and HLA-B alleles for most subjects in the first cohort. A later analysis found that TCR association rates varied across HLA loci, with DRB1 alleles showing the most associated TCRs and HLA-C alleles the fewest. The 87-base-pair reads could not distinguish some IMGT-functional V segments, including TRBV6-2 and TRBV6-3, so those segments were excluded. Linkage disequilibrium might explain the correlated functional status among segregating V segments, but an unknown experimental factor could not be excluded.

The chain is encoded by TRBV7-2 joined to TRBJ1-2; the D gene is possibly TRBD1, with 6 bases matching. This clonotype originated in a woman in her 30s in good health and CMV-seronegative. Sequencing was done on a sample of PBMCs. Here is the DNA: TGTGCCAGCAGCATGGGGGCGCGTGGCTACACCTTC. It encodes CASSMGARGYTF.